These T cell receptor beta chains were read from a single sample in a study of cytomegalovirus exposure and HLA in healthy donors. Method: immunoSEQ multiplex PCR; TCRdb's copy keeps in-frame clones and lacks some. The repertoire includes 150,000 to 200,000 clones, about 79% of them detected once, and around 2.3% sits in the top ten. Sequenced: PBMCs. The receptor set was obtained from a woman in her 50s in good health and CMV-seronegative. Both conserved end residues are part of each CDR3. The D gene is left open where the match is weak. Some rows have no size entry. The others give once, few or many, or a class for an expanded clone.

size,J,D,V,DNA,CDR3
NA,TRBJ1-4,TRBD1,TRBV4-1,TGCGCCAGCAGCCAAAACCCGGGACAGGGGAGAAATGAAAAACTGTTTTTT,CASSQNPGQGRNEKLFF
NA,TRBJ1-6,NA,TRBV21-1,TGTGCCAGCAGCTCCAGCGGATCACCCCTCCACTTT,CASSSSGSPLHF
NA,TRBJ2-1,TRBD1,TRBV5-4,TGTGCCAGCAGCCGCTCAGGGGGCTTCTACAATGAGCAGTTCTTC,CASSRSGGFYNEQFF
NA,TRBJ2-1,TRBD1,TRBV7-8,TGTGCCAGCAGCTTAGAGGGGGCGAGTGAGCAGTTCTTC,CASSLEGASEQFF
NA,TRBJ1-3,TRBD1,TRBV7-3,TGTGCCAGCAGCTTGGGGGACAGGGACTCCAACACCATATATTTT,CASSLGDRDSNTIYF
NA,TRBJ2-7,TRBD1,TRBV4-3,TGCGCCAGCAGCCCGTCATGGGACAGCGTCTACGAGCAGTACTTC,CASSPSWDSVYEQYF
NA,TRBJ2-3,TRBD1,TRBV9,TGTGCCAGCAGCGTAGAACAGGGGGCTCTTCTGCAGTATTTT,CASSVEQGALLQYF
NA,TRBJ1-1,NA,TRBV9,TGTGCCAGCAGCGTAGCTGAGGTGTTCACTGAAGCTTTCTTT,CASSVAEVFTEAFF
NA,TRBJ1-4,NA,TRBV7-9,TGTGCCAGCAGCTCGGCGGACAGCTTTAATGAAAAACTGTTTTTT,CASSSADSFNEKLFF
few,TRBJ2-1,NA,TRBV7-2,TGTGCCAGCAGCTTAACCGCACCCGGGGCCTACAATGAGCAGTTCTTC,CASSLTAPGAYNEQFF
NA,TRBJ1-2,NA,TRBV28,TGTGCCACCGAGGAACCAGATAACTATGGCTACACCTTC,CATEEPDNYGYTF
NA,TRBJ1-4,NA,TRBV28,TGTGCCAGCACCCCGTCTGCCCGGACATATAAACTGTTTTTT,CASTPSARTYKLFF
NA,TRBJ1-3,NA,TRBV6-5,TGTGCCAGCAGTACCGACACTGAGGGAAACACCATATATTTT,CASSTDTEGNTIYF
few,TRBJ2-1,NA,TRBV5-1,TGCGCCAGCAGACAACTCTTAGCGGCCTCCTACAATGAGCAGTTCTTC,CASRQLLAASYNEQFF
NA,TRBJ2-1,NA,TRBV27,TGTGCCAGCAGTTCGCGGACTCTCGGGGGTGAGCAGTTCTTC,CASSSRTLGGEQFF
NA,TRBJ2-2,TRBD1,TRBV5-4,TGTGCCAGCAGCTTGGAGACAGGGGGGGCCGGGGAGCTGTTTTTT,CASSLETGGAGELFF
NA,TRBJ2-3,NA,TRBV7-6,TGTGCCAGCAGCTTAACCCCAGGACAATTCAATACGCAGTATTTT,CASSLTPGQFNTQYF
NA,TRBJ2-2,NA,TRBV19,TGTGCCAGTAGTCCCCGCGGTGGGAACACCGGGGAGCTGTTTTTT,CASSPRGGNTGELFF
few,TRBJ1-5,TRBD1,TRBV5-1,TGCGCCAGCAGCTTGGACCATACAGGGGGAAATCAGCCCCAGCATTTT,CASSLDHTGGNQPQHF
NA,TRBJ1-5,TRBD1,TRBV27,TGTGCCAGCAGACCGGACAGGGGGATCAATCAGCCCCAGCATTTT,CASRPDRGINQPQHF
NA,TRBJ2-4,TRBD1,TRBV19,TGTGCCAGTCGGACAGGGGGTCCCAAAAACATTCAGTACTTC,CASRTGGPKNIQYF
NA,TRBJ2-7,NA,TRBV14,TGTGCCAGCAGCCAAGGCGGACTACCCTCCGTCGGGCAGTACTTC,CASSQGGLPSVGQYF
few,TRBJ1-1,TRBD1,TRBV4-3,TGCGCCAGCAGCCAAGAAGGGGGCTACACTGAAGCTTTCTTT,CASSQEGGYTEAFF
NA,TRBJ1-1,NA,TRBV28,TGTGCCAGCAGTACAGGGACCCCCTATGAAGCTTTCTTT,CASSTGTPYEAFF
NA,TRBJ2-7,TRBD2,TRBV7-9,TGTGCCAGCAGCAATTGGGAAGCGGGGGGCGACGAGCAGTACTTC,CASSNWEAGGDEQYF
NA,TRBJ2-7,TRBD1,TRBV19,TGTGCCAGTACCAATCGACACGGGACAGGGTCCCCACTAGCATCGGGCGAGCAGTACTTC,CASTNRHGTGSPLASGEQYF
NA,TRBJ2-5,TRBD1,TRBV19,TGTGCCAGTAGCCAGGGGGCGCGGGAGACCCAGTACTTC,CASSQGARETQYF
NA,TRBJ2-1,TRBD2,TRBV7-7,TGTGCTAGCAGCCTTAGGACGGGAGGGGACAATGAGCAGTTCTTC,CASSLRTGGDNEQFF
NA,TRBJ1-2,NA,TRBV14,TGTGCCAGCAGCCAAGATCTGGTTTCGGGAGGCTACACCTTC,CASSQDLVSGGYTF
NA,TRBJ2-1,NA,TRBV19,TGTGCCAGTAGTATAAGTGGGGGCCCCTACAATGAGCAGTTCTTC,CASSISGGPYNEQFF
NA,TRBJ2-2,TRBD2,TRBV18,TGTGCCAGCTCAGCAGCTAGCGGGGTAAACACCGGGGAGCTGTTTTTT,CASSAASGVNTGELFF